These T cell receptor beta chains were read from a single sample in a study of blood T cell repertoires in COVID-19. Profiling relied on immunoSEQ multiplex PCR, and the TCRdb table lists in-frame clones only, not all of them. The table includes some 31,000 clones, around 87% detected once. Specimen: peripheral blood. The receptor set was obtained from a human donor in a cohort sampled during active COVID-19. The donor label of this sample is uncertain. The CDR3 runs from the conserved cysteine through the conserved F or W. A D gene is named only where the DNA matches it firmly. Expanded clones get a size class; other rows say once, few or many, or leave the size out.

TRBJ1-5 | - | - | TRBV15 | CATSRDEVFGQPQHF | TGTGCCACCAGCAGAGATGAGGTCTTCGGTCAGCCCCAGCATTTT
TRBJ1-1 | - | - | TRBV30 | CAWTVTGYTEAFF | TGTGCCTGGACCGTAACGGGGTACACTGAAGCTTTCTTT
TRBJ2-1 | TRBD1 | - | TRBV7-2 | CASSWGQENEQFF | TGTGCCAGCAGCTGGGGACAGGAGAATGAGCAGTTCTTC
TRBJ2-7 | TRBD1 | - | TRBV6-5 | CASSSPSTGGIYEQYF | TGTGCCAGCAGTTCACCCTCGACAGGGGGCATATACGAGCAGTACTTC
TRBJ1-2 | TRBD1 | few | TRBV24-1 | CATSDSPGQGSNYGYTF | TGTGCCACCAGTGATTCCCCTGGACAGGGCTCAAACTATGGCTACACCTTC
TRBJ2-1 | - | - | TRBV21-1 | CASSKGPPGEQFF | TGTGCCAGCAGCAAAGGGCCCCCGGGTGAGCAGTTCTTC
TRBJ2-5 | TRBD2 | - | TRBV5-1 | CASSLVSGSAQETQYF | TGCGCCAGCAGCTTGGTTAGCGGGAGCGCTCAAGAGACCCAGTACTTC
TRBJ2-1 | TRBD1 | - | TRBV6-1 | CASSEPGTGVVF | TGTGCCAGCAGTGAACCCGGGACAGGGGTGGTCTTC
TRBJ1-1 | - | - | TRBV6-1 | CASIDYQGTNRNDEAFF | TGTGCCAGCATTGATTACCAGGGGACCAATAGGAATGATGAAGCTTTCTTT
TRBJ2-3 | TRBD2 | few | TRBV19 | CASSSGSRTDTQYF | TGTGCCAGTTCTAGCGGCAGCCGCACAGATACGCAGTATTTT
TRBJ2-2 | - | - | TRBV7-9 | CASSLVGNTGELFF | TGTGCCAGCAGCTTAGTCGGGAACACCGGGGAGCTGTTTTTT
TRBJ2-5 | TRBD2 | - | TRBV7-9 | CASSILLAALETQYF | TGTGCCAGCAGCATCCTACTAGCGGCTCTAGAGACCCAGTACTTC
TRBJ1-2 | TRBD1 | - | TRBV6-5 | CASAVDRLAGYTF | TGTGCCAGCGCTGTGGACAGGCTGGCTGGCTACACCTTC
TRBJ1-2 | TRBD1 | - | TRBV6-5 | CASSYGTGGYGYTF | TGTGCCAGCAGTTACGGGACAGGGGGCTATGGCTACACCTTC
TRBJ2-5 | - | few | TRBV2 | CASRLQETQYF | TGTGCCAGCAGGTTACAAGAGACCCAGTACTTC
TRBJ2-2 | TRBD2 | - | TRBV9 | CASSVWRGGDTGELFF | TGTGCCAGCAGCGTTTGGCGGGGGGGTGACACCGGGGAGCTGTTTTTT
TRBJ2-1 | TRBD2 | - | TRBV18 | CASSPSSTGGSSYNEQFF | TGTGCCAGCTCACCATCTTCGACCGGGGGGAGCTCCTACAATGAGCAGTTCTTC
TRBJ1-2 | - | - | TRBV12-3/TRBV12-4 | CASSFRYNYGYTF | TGTGCCAGCAGTTTTCGTTATAACTATGGCTACACCTTC
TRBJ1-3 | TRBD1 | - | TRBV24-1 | CATSATGDSGNTIYF | TGTGCCACCAGTGCTACAGGGGACTCTGGAAACACCATATATTTT
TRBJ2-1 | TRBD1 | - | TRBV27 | CASSSGWGQSSYNEQFF | TGTGCCAGCAGTTCGGGGTGGGGACAGAGCTCCTACAATGAGCAGTTCTTC